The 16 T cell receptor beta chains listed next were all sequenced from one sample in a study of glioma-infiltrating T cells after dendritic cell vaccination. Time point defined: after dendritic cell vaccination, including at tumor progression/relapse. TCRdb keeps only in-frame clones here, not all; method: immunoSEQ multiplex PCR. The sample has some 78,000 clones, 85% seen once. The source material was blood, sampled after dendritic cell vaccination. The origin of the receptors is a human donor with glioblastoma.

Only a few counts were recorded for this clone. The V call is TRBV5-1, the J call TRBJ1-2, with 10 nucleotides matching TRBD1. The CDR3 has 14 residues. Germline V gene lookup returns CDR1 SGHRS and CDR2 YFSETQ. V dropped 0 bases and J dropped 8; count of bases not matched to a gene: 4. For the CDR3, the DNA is TGCGCCAGCAGCTTGGGGGGACAGGGGCGCGGCTACACCTTC. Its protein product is CASSLGGQGRGYTF.

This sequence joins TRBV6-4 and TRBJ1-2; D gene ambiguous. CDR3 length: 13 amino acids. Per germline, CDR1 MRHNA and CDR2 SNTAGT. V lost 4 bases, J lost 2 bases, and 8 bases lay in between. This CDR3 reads CASSVTANYGYTF. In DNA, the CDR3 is TGTGCCAGCAGTGTTACAGCAAACTATGGCTACACCTTC.

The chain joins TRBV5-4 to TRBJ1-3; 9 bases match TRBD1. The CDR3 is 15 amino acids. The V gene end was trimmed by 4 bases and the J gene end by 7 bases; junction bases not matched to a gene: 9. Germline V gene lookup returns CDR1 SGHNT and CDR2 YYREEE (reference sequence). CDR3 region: CASSPGTGLGNTIYF. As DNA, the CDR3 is TGTGCCAGCAGCCCAGGGACAGGGCTGGGGAACACCATATATTTT.

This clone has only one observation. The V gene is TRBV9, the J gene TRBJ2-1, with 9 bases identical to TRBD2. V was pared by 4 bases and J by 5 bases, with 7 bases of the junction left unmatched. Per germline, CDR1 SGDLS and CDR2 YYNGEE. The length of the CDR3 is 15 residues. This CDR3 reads CASSSRREGDNEQFF. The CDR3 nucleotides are TGTGCCAGCAGCTCCCGGCGGGAGGGTGACAATGAGCAGTTCTTC. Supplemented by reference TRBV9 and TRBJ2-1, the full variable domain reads DSGVTQTPKHLITATGQRVTLRCSPRSGDLSVYWYQQSLDQGLQFLIQYYNGEERAKGNILERFSAQQFPDLHSELNLSSLELGDSALYFCASSSRREGDNEQFFGPGTRLTVL.

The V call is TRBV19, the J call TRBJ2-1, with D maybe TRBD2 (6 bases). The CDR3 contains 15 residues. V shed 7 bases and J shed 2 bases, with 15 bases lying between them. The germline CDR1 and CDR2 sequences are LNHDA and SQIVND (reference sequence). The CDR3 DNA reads TGTGCCAGTATTAATCGGGGGAGCACCTACAATGAGCAGTTCTTC. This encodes CASINRGSTYNEQFF.

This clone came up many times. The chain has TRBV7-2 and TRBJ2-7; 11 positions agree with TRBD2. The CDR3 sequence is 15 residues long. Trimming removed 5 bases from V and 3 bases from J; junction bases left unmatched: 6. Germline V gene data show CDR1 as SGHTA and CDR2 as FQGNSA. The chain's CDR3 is CASSVTSGGNYEQYF. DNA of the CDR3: TGTGCCAGCAGCGTAACTAGCGGGGGAAACTACGAGCAGTACTTC.

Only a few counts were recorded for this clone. The CDR3 DNA reads as TGTGCCAGTAGTATAGATTCGAATCCGGGACTAGCGGTCACAGATACGCAGTATTTT. Translating gives CASSIDSNPGLAVTDTQYF. J is TRBJ2-3 and V is TRBV19; TRBD2 matches 11 bases. Trimming at V came to 0 bases and at J to 2 bases, leaving 10 bases not matched to a gene. This CDR3 comprises 19 residues. Germline-derived CDR1 and CDR2 are LNHDA and SQIVND (reference sequence).

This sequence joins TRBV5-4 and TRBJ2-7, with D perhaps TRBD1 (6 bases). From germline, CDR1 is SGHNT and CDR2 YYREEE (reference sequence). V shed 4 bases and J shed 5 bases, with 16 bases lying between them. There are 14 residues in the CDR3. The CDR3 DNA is TGTGCCAGCAGCGCTGGGACACCAAGGGACGAGCAGTACTTC. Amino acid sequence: CASSAGTPRDEQYF.

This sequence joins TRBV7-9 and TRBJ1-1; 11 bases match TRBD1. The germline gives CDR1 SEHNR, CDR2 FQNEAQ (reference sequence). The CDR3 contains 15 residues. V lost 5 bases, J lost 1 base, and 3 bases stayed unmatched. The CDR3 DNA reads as TGTGCCAGCAGCCAGGACAGGGGGCCGAACACTGAAGCTTTCTTT. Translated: CASSQDRGPNTEAFF.

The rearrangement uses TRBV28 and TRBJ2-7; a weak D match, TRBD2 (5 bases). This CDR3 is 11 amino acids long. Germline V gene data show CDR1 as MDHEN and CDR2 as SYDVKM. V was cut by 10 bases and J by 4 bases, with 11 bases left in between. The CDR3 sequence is CATDSVYEQYF. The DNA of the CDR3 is TGTGCCACCGATAGCGTATACGAGCAGTACTTC.

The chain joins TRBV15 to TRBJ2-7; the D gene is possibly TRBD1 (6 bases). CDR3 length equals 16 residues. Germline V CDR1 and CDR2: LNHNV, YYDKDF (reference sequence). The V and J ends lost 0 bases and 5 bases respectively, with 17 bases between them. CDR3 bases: TGTGCCACCAGCAGAGAAAGGGCAGGGGCCCCCGACGAGCAGTACTTC. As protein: CATSRERAGAPDEQYF.

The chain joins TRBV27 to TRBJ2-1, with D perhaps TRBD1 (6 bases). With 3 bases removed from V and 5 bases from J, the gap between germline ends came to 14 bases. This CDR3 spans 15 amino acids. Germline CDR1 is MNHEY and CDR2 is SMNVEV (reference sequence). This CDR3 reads CASSFIGGFNNEQFF. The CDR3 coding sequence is TGTGCCAGCAGTTTCATAGGGGGTTTCAACAATGAGCAGTTCTTC.

The CDR3 reads CASSFSGGAGNEQFF. DNA for the CDR3: TGCGCCAGCAGCTTCAGCGGGGGGGCCGGCAATGAGCAGTTCTTC. The chain employs TRBV5-1 and TRBJ2-1; TRBD2 aligns across 10 bases. Germline V gene data show CDR1 as SGHRS and CDR2 as YFSETQ. This CDR3 is 15 amino acids long. Losses at the gene ends were 2 bases for V and 6 bases for J; bases not matched to a gene: 5.

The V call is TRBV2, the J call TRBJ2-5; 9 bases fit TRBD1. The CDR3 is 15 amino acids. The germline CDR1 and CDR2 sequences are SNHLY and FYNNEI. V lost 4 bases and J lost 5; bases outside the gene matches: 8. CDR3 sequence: CASSGQGVSAETQYF. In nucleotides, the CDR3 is TGTGCCAGCAGTGGACAGGGGGTCTCCGCCGAGACCCAGTACTTC.

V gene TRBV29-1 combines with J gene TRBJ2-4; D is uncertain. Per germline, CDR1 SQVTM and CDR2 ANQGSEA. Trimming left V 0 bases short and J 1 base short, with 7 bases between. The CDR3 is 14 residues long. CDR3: CSVEDGVAKNIQYF. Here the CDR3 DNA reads TGCAGCGTTGAAGATGGAGTGGCCAAAAACATTCAGTACTTC.

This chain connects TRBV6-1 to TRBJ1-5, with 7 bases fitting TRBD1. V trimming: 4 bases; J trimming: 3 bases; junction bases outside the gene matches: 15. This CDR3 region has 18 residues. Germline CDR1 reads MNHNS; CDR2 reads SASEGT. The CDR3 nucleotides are TGTGCCAGCAGTGTAGACAGGGCTTGGGTTAGAGACAATCAGCCCCAGCATTTT. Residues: CASSVDRAWVRDNQPQHF.